A single T cell receptor (beta chain) is shown here with its context. The data are from a study of monozygotic twins with inflammatory bowel disease. The CDR3 consists of 15 residues. CDR1 is SGHVS and CDR2 is FQNEAQ in the germline V gene. From the 5' RACE reads, TCRdb lists one entry per CDR3 protein and no DNA. Listed are fewer than 350,000 distinct CDR3 sequences; approximately 2% falls within the top ten. The sample comprised blood. The TCR was taken from a human donor with ulcerative colitis or Crohn's disease, or a healthy co-twin of an affected twin (not recorded which). This chain connects TRBV7-8 to TRBJ1-2; no DNA is available, so the TRBD1 call from TCRdb remains unchecked. CDR3 sequence reads: CASSLGSGGTSGYTF.